This passage covers 19 T cell receptor beta chains from one sample sequenced in a study of cytomegalovirus exposure and HLA in healthy donors. Researchers ran the PCR with 60 Vbeta and 13 Jbeta primers. The protocol was immunoSEQ multiplex PCR, while the TCRdb copy is restricted to in-frame clones and leaves out a portion. The sample has 100,000 to 150,000 clones, approximately 80% seen once; the top ten hold around 9.9%. The sample taken for sequencing was PBMCs. Every receptor here comes from a young man in good health and CMV-seropositive.

The chain couples TRBV5-1 to TRBJ2-7; D call uncertain. This CDR3 is built from 13 residues. Germline lookup yields CDR1 SGHRS and CDR2 YFSETQ. Trimming stripped 7 bases from V and 0 bases from J, with 11 bases between. The CDR3 protein is CASATVDSYEQYF. DNA for the CDR3: TGCGCCAGCGCTACAGTAGACTCCTACGAGCAGTACTTC.

The rearrangement joins TRBV6-5 to TRBJ1-2; tentatively, D is TRBD1 (5 bases). The CDR3 is made up of 13 amino acids. Germline V lookup: CDR1 MNHEY, CDR2 SVGAGI. The V and J ends lost 3 bases and 5 bases respectively, with 10 bases between them. The CDR3 region has the DNA TGTGCCAGCAGTTATGTCGGGACTTATGGCTACACCTTC. Translated, it gives CASSYVGTYGYTF.

This chain joins TRBV4-1 and TRBJ2-1, with 10 bases fitting TRBD2. The ends lost 1 base at V and 10 bases at J; junction bases unmatched: 13. The CDR3 contains 17 residues. The germline gives CDR1 MGHRA, CDR2 YSYEKL. The CDR3 loop reads CASSQALGASGSREQFF. The CDR3 bases are TGCGCCAGCAGCCAAGCCCTCGGGGCTAGCGGGAGTAGAGAGCAGTTCTTC.

This clone was seen once. The CDR3 protein is CASSSGEQTSTDTQYF. CDR3 bases: TGTGCCAGCAGTTCGGGGGAGCAAACTAGCACAGATACGCAGTATTTT. V usage is TRBV9 and J usage is TRBJ2-3; a weak D match, TRBD2 (6 bases). The CDR3 has 16 residues. Germline loops: CDR1 SGDLS, CDR2 YYNGEE. V lost 5 bases to trimming and J lost 0 bases, with 16 bases between them.

Only one count was recorded for this clone. The chain links TRBV7-8 to TRBJ1-5; 9 positions agree with TRBD1. The CDR3 is made up of 15 amino acids. V dropped 8 bases and J dropped 1; count of bases not matched to a gene: 6. The germline V gene encodes CDR1 SGHVS and CDR2 FQNEAQ. The CDR3 sequence is CASRLDRGSNQPQHF. In nucleotides, the CDR3 is TGTGCCAGCCGCCTCGACAGGGGGAGCAATCAGCCCCAGCATTTT.

The genes are TRBV7-8 and TRBJ1-1; 8 bases line up with TRBD1. The ends lost 0 bases at V and 5 bases at J; junction bases unmatched: 11. CDR3 length: 17 residues. The germline CDR1 and CDR2 sequences are SGHVS and FQNEAQ. CDR3 sequence (DNA): TGTGCCAGCAGCTTAGCTTCACCAGGGGGCGAAGAAACTGAAGCTTTCTTT. Amino acids: CASSLASPGGEETEAFF.

V is TRBV25-1 and J is TRBJ2-1; 12 bases agree with TRBD2. The V segment lost 3 bases and the J segment 1 base; nucleotides outside the gene matches: 4. Per the germline V gene, CDR1 is MGHDK and CDR2 is SYGVNS. The CDR3 covers 17 residues. The CDR3: CASSDPTSGGSYNEQFF. Written as DNA, the CDR3 is TGTGCCAGCAGTGACCCTACTAGCGGGGGGTCCTACAATGAGCAGTTCTTC.

The V gene is TRBV28, the J gene TRBJ2-7, with 10 bases that match TRBD2. The CDR3 contains 15 residues. V trimming: 1 base; J trimming: 7 bases; junction bases outside the gene matches: 7. Looked up from germline, CDR1 is MDHEN and CDR2 is SYDVKM. CDR3 sequence: CASSLFLAGAGEQYF. The CDR3 nucleotides are TGTGCCAGCAGTTTATTCCTAGCGGGAGCGGGGGAGCAGTACTTC.

The chain employs TRBV7-9 and TRBJ2-1; TRBD2 aligns across 15 bases. V dropped 4 bases and J dropped 9; count of bases not matched to a gene: 7. Germline V gene sequence: CDR1 SEHNR, CDR2 FQNEAQ (reference sequence). This CDR3 is built from 16 residues. The chain's CDR3 is CASSSGLAGGFSEQFF. As DNA, the CDR3 is TGTGCCAGCAGCTCCGGACTAGCGGGAGGGTTTAGTGAGCAGTTCTTC.

This clone was recorded only once. The genes are TRBV4-3 and TRBJ2-1, with TRBD2 matching over 8 bases. The CDR3 contains 14 residues. The J segment lost 6 bases and the V segment lost 0 bases, leaving 1 base of the junction unmatched. The germline CDR1 and CDR2 sequences are LGHNA and YSLEER. CDR3 amino acids: CASSQEGTSNEQFF. The DNA of the CDR3 is TGCGCCAGCAGCCAAGAGGGGACTAGCAATGAGCAGTTCTTC.

The V gene is TRBV5-4, the J gene TRBJ2-5; D possibly corresponds to TRBD2 (5 bases). Germline CDR1 reads SGHNT; CDR2 reads YYREEE (reference sequence). Trimming cost V 1 base and J 5 bases, with 15 bases left between them. The CDR3 extends over 15 amino acids. CDR3 DNA: TGTGCCAGCAGCTTGAGCGGCAGGATGGGGGAGACCCAGTACTTC. This gives the protein CASSLSGRMGETQYF.

The chain joins TRBV4-1 to TRBJ2-7; 8 nucleotides agree with TRBD2. V trimming: 0 bases; J trimming: 4 bases; junction bases outside the gene matches: 8. Germline V CDR1 and CDR2: MGHRA, YSYEKL. The CDR3 spans 16 residues. The CDR3 DNA sequence: TGCGCCAGCAGCCAAGATTGGGAGCGGGAGAAATACGAGCAGTACTTC. Translation: CASSQDWEREKYEQYF.

The chain carries TRBV29-1 and TRBJ2-3; possibly TRBD2 for D (7 bases). The V gene lost 6 bases and the J gene lost 6 bases, with 19 bases spanning the gap. The CDR3 spans 14 residues. Germline V gene data show CDR1 as SQVTM and CDR2 as ANQGSEA. The CDR3 sequence is CSVKGGAGGDTQYF. Written as DNA, the CDR3 is TGCAGCGTAAAAGGGGGGGCAGGAGGGGATACGCAGTATTTT.

This chain uses TRBV6-6 with TRBJ2-3; TRBD2 aligns across 12 bases. From germline, CDR1 is MNHNY and CDR2 SVGAGI (reference sequence). Trimming removed 8 bases from V and 0 bases from J; junction bases left unmatched: 6. This CDR3 has 16 amino acids. CDR3 coding DNA: TGTGCCAGCCAAAAAGGGACTAGCGGGAGCACAGATACGCAGTATTTT. Amino acids: CASQKGTSGSTDTQYF.

In this sample, this clone turned up a few times. The chain recombines TRBV4-3 with TRBJ2-2, with 10 bases aligning to TRBD2. This CDR3 comprises 16 residues. The V gene end was trimmed by 0 bases and the J gene end by 6 bases; junction bases not matched to a gene: 4. The germline gives CDR1 LGHNA, CDR2 YSLEER. The CDR3 coding sequence is TGCGCCAGCAGCCAAGAATTGGGACTAGCGCCCGGGGAGCTGTTTTTT. It yields the protein CASSQELGLAPGELFF.

Only a few counts were recorded for this clone. This chain connects TRBV5-6 to TRBJ1-3; D ambiguous. Germline V lookup: CDR1 SGHDT, CDR2 YYEEEE. Trimming stripped 2 bases from V and 4 bases from J, with 13 bases between. The CDR3 has 15 residues. The CDR3 DNA is TGTGCCAGCAGCTTTCGGGGTTTCGCGGGAAACACCATATATTTT. Its translation: CASSFRGFAGNTIYF.

In this sample, this clone turned up a few times. The DNA of the CDR3 is TGTGCCAGCAGTCCCCGTGGGAGGGGTGTGGAGCAGTACTTC. It codes for CASSPRGRGVEQYF. The rearrangement uses TRBV6-6 and TRBJ2-7, with TRBD2 identical over 7 bases. Germline assignment: CDR1 MNHNY and CDR2 SVGAGI (reference sequence). The V gene end was trimmed by 5 bases and the J gene end by 7 bases; junction bases not matched to a gene: 11. The CDR3 is 14 amino acids.

The rearrangement uses TRBV6-6 and TRBJ1-2; no firm D call. The CDR3 consists of 15 residues. The V gene lost 2 bases and the J gene lost 5 bases, with 15 bases spanning the gap. In germline, CDR1 is MNHNY, CDR2 SVGAGI (reference sequence). Here the CDR3 reads CASSYLVGGSYGYTF. The CDR3 DNA reads as TGTGCCAGCAGTTACCTCGTGGGAGGGAGTTATGGCTACACCTTC.

This chain uses TRBV7-3 with TRBJ1-1, with D perhaps matching TRBD1 (6 bases). The germline V and J ends were trimmed by 5 bases and 1 base, with 14 bases remaining between them. The CDR3 length is 15 residues. Germline CDR1 is SGHTA and CDR2 is FQGTGA. CDR3 sequence (DNA): TGTGCCAGCAGCCCGGTAGGGGGATGGAACACTGAAGCTTTCTTT. This translates into CASSPVGGWNTEAFF.